The count of the clone carrying this T cell receptor beta chain is one. This record comes from a study of blood T cell repertoires in COVID-19. In the authors' methods: Amplified reference gene primers provided the basis for estimating nucleated cell counts. TCRdb's table, derived via immunoSEQ multiplex PCR, lists solely in-frame clones and lacks some. Clone size and V and J calls were adopted from that table, with D and trimming inferred from the DNA. This table has 280,000 or so clones, 85% appearing once. This CDR3 spans 11 amino acids. Germline CDR1 DFQATT, CDR2 SNEGSKA (reference sequence). The V and J ends lost 6 bases and 7 bases respectively, with 12 bases between them. Recruits, aged about 18 to 89 years, lived in 24 US areas. In assigning cohorts, the study relied on participant-reported clinical history.

J is TRBJ1-1 and V is TRBV20-1; maybe TRBD1 (5 bases). The source material was PBMCs or T cells enriched from blood (not recorded which). The source is a woman aged 45-60 years who had recovered from COVID-19. The CDR3 DNA follows: TGCAGTGCCCGACCTACAGGTGAAGCTTTCTTT. This encodes CSARPTGEAFF.